Shown below are 14 T cell receptor beta chains from a single sample sequenced in a study of post-analysis software for immune sequencing data. cDNA libraries of TCR beta carried unique molecular identifiers. MiXCR, run by TCRdb on the PCR reads, gives a single entry per CDR3 protein. The sample contains around 200,000 distinct CDR3 sequences, about 30% of which appear only once. These receptors' targets are unknown. Study outcomes and limitations: When patients were compared with controls, about 5 TRBV segments were more frequent, TRBV5-6, TRBV5-1 and TRBV20-1 among them.

Sequences were obtained from blood. These receptors came from a girl aged 2 to 17 with multiple sclerosis.

Only a few counts were recorded for this clonotype. The J gene is TRBJ1-5, the V gene TRBV2, with D hard to call. This CDR3 spans 15 amino acids. CDR1 is SNHLY and CDR2 is FYNNEI in the germline V gene. Trimming removed 10 bases from V and 4 bases from J, with 20 bases in between. The CDR3 reads CATSPESGPNQPQHF. DNA of the CDR3: TGTGCCACCTCGCCCGAGAGTGGCCCTAATCAGCCCCAGCATTTT.

Notes on this clonotype: A much more abundant neighbour one base away suggests this may be a read error. The chain links TRBV5-1 to TRBJ2-5; D tentatively fits TRBD1 or TRBD2 (5 bases each). This CDR3 has 13 residues. Germline lookup yields CDR1 SGHRS and CDR2 YFSETQ. V was shortened by 4 bases and J by 11 bases, with 18 bases between the two germline ends. The DNA of the CDR3 is TGCGCCAGCAGCCAGGGAGCCGGCTGGGAACAGTACTTC. It encodes CASSQGAGWEQYF. The full variable domain, completed using reference TRBV5-1 and TRBJ2-5, is KAGVTQTPRYLIKTRGQQVTLSCSPISGHRSVSWYQQTPGQGLQFLFEYFSETQRNKGNFPGRFSGRQFSNSRSEMNVSTLELGDSALYLCASSQGAGWEQYFGPGTRLLVL.

The chain couples TRBV4-1 to TRBJ1-5; 8 bases agree with TRBD1. Losses at the gene ends were 1 base for V and 0 bases for J; bases not matched to a gene: 5. Germline lookup yields CDR1 MGHRA and CDR2 YSYEKL. The CDR3 contains 17 residues. As DNA, the CDR3 is TGCGCCAGCAGCCAAGGGAACGGACAGGGTAGCAATCAGCCCCAGCATTTT. Protein: CASSQGNGQGSNQPQHF.

Ten or more counts support this clonotype. The chain carries TRBV5-1 and TRBJ2-7, with 7 bases lining up with TRBD1. Germline trimming cut 4 bases from V and 5 bases from J; bases unmatched to any gene: 6. The CDR3 consists of 13 residues. Germline V gives CDR1 SGHRS, CDR2 YFSETQ. CDR3 nucleotides: TGCGCCAGCAGCCAGGGGACAGCGAACGAGCAGTACTTC. The encoded protein is CASSQGTANEQYF.

On this clonotype itself: An end of the junction does not agree with germline; a read error may underlie this. The gene calls are TRBV5-1 and TRBJ2-5; 8 bases fit TRBD1. Germline V CDR1 and CDR2: SGHRS, YFSETQ. This CDR3 contains 17 residues. The DNA for the CDR3 is TGCGCCAGCAGCCCAGGGCTAATGACAGGGGTCCAAGAGGCCCAGTACTTC. It yields the protein CASSPGLMTGVQEAQYF.

This clonotype was found once. A much larger clone is a single base away; this may be a read error. The chain uses TRBV12-3 or TRBV12-4 and TRBJ2-3; D gene ambiguous. CDR3 length: 14 residues. DNA of the CDR3: TGTGCCAGCAGTTGGCAGACTCCCACAGATGCGCAGTATTTT. Translated, it gives CASSWQTPTDAQYF.

The CDR3 nucleotides read TGTGCCTGGAGTGTAAGGGGTTCCACAGATACGCAGTATTTT. Protein product: CAWSVRGSTDTQYF. The chain links TRBV30 to TRBJ2-3; perhaps TRBD1 as D (5 bases). Trimming cost V 0 bases and J 2 bases, with 9 bases left between them. CDR1 is GTSNPN and CDR2 is SVGIG in the germline V gene (reference sequence). This CDR3 is 14 amino acids long.

A few counts support this clonotype. The V call is TRBV7-8, the J call TRBJ1-5; the D is unclear. The germline CDR1 and CDR2 sequences are SGHVS and FQNEAQ. The ends were cut back, 5 bases at V and 0 bases at J, with 17 bases in the middle. The CDR3 runs to 17 residues. CDR3 sequence (DNA): TGTGCCAGCAGCCCAGGAGGCAGTCCCCGTAGCAATCAGCCCCAGCATTTT. Amino acids: CASSPGGSPRSNQPQHF. Based on the CDR3 plus reference TRBV7-8 and TRBJ1-5, the full variable domain is GAGVSQSPRYKVAKRGQDVALRCDPISGHVSLFWYQQALGQGPEFLTYFQNEAQLDKSGLPSDRFFAERPEGSVSTLKIQRTQQEDSAVYLCASSPGGSPRSNQPQHFGDGTRLSIL.

The count of this clonotype is one. A much more abundant neighbour one base away suggests this may be a read error. The rearrangement links TRBV20-1 to TRBJ2-3; 8 nucleotides line up with TRBD1. Germline assignment: CDR1 DFQATT and CDR2 SNEGSKA (reference sequence). Trimming took 5 bases from V and 5 from J; bases not matched to a gene: 9. The CDR3 contains 14 residues. CDR3 sequence reads: CSAPNVDRGDTQYF. The DNA for the CDR3 is TGCAGTGCTCCTAATGTAGACAGGGGAGATACGCAGTATTTT.

In the case of this clonotype: The junction departs from germline at one end; a sequencing error may be responsible. V gene TRBV3-1 combines with J gene TRBJ2-7; no reliable D call. Germline CDR1 and CDR2: LGHDT and YNNKEL (reference sequence). The CDR3 runs 14 residues. CDR3 protein: CASSRDFGTYEQYF. The CDR3 DNA reads as TGCGCCAGCAGCCGAGATTTCGGCACCTACGAGCAGTACTTC.

This clonotype has a handful of counts. The gene calls are TRBV18 and TRBJ2-7; TRBD1 agrees at 8 bases. Germline CDR1 is KGHSH and CDR2 is LQKENI. CDR3 length: 14 amino acids. The junction had 3 bases not matched to a gene; V was cut back by 3 bases and J by 2 bases. CDR3 sequence reads: CASSPGQAPYEQYF. CDR3 coding DNA: TGTGCCAGCTCACCGGGACAGGCGCCCTACGAGCAGTACTTC.

This clonotype showed up many times. The chain joins TRBV20-1 to TRBJ2-5; the D gene is possibly TRBD2 (5 bases). CDR3 length: 13 amino acids. V lost 0 bases to trimming and J lost 3 bases, with 8 bases between them. Germline V gene sequence: CDR1 DFQATT, CDR2 SNEGSKA (reference sequence). The DNA of the CDR3 is TGCAGTGCTAGAGACGAGGGAAAAGAGACCCAGTACTTC. This encodes CSARDEGKETQYF.

The rearrangement uses TRBV10-1 and TRBJ1-1; 7 nucleotides align to TRBD1. The CDR3 loop spans 14 amino acids. V lost 6 bases to trimming and J lost 1 base; unmatched junction nucleotides: 5. CDR1 is WNHNN and CDR2 is SYGVQD in the germline V gene (reference sequence). The chain's CDR3 is CASSSTGANTEAFF. The DNA of the CDR3 is TGCGCCAGCAGCTCCACAGGGGCGAACACTGAAGCTTTCTTT.

This clonotype was recorded many times. The chain couples TRBV12-3 or TRBV12-4 to TRBJ2-5, with D perhaps being TRBD1 or TRBD2 (5 bases each). The CDR3 has 15 amino acids. Trimming took 7 bases from V and 2 from J, leaving 17 bases between them. CDR3 protein: CASTTHVGGQETQYF. In DNA, the CDR3 is TGTGCCAGCACCACCCATGTTGGGGGACAAGAGACCCAGTACTTC.